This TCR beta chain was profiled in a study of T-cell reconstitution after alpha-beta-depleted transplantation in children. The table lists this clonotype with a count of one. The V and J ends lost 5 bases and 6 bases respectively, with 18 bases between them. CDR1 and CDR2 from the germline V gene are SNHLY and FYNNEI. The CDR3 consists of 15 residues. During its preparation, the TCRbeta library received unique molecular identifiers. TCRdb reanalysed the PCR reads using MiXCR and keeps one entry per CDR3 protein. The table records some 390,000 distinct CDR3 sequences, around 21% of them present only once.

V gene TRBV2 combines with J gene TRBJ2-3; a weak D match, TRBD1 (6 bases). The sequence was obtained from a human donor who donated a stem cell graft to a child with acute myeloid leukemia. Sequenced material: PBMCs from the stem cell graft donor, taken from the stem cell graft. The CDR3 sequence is CASSNMGPGQDTQYF. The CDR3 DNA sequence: TGTGCCAGCAGTAATATGGGACCAGGACAGGATACGCAGTATTTT.